This TCR beta chain originates from a study of blood T cell repertoires in COVID-19. Study at large: Sites in the United States, Italy and Spain provided acute and convalescent COVID-19 samples. From T cells, B-cell-depleted T cells, or PBMCs came the material, which was cDNA or gDNA.

Germline values: CDR1 SGHRS, CDR2 YFSETQ. Trimming at V came to 4 bases and at J to 11 bases, leaving 9 bases not matched to a gene. This CDR3 comprises 12 residues. As processed by the authors: How many nucleated cells were present was estimated from reference gene primer amplification. TCRdb's copy holds only in-frame clones and misses some; the assay was immunoSEQ multiplex PCR. D and trimming come from the DNA, and the V and J calls and clone size come from that table. The table shows 150,000 or so clones, with roughly nine tenths occurring only once. Source material: peripheral blood. This chain uses TRBV5-1 with TRBJ2-7; 7 bases align to TRBD1. This receptor was obtained from a human donor in a cohort sampled during active COVID-19. The CDR3 DNA follows: TGCGCCAGCAGCCTACGGGACAGCCGAAAGTACTTC. Amino acid sequence: CASSLRDSRKYF.